The next 16 T cell receptor beta chains were all read from a single sample in a study of T cell responses to AZD1222 COVID-19 vaccine. Assay used: immunoSEQ multiplex PCR; TCRdb lists only in-frame clones, some missing. In the table there are around 150,000 clones, roughly 90% of which are singletons. The input for sequencing was peripheral blood, taken 28 days after the second AZD1222 dose. All receptors derive from an adult who received the AZD1222 COVID-19 vaccine.

The chain uses TRBV12-1 and TRBJ2-7; the table's TRBD1 call for D was not verified on the DNA. TRBV12-1 is flagged as a pseudogene. The CDR3 is made up of 14 amino acids. The CDR3, as DNA: TGTGCCAGCAGCTTCAGCAGGGAAGGCTACGAGCAGTACTTC. This codes for CASSFSREGYEQYF.

A few counts support this clone. The chain carries TRBV7-2 and TRBJ1-2; D unresolved. This CDR3 is 15 amino acids long. The germline CDR1 and CDR2 sequences are SGHTA and FQGNSA. The germline V and J ends were trimmed by 0 bases and 4 bases, with 12 bases remaining between them. CDR3 residues: CASSLAWGLSYGYTF. The CDR3 region has the DNA TGTGCCAGCAGCTTAGCTTGGGGATTGAGCTATGGCTACACCTTC.

The chain joins TRBV19 to TRBJ1-1; D may be TRBD1 (6 bases). Germline lookup yields CDR1 LNHDA and CDR2 SQIVND (reference sequence). The germline V and J ends were trimmed by 7 bases and 0 bases, with 21 bases remaining between them. The CDR3 runs to 17 residues. CDR3 in amino acids: CASKQPALDSLNTEAFF. The CDR3 coding sequence is TGTGCCAGTAAACAGCCGGCCCTGGACAGCTTGAACACTGAAGCTTTCTTT.

This chain joins TRBV6-5 and TRBJ1-6; no clear D gene. The V gene lost 10 bases and the J gene lost 1 base, with 11 bases spanning the gap. The CDR3 extends over 14 amino acids. Germline assignment: CDR1 MNHEY and CDR2 SVGAGI. The chain's CDR3 is CATSRASYNSPLHF. CDR3 DNA: TGTGCCACCTCGAGGGCGTCCTATAATTCACCCCTCCACTTT.

In nucleotides, the CDR3 is TGTGCCAGCAGCTTCCGGGTTACGGCTGAGCAGTTCTTC. The encoded protein is CASSFRVTAEQFF. The chain joins TRBV7-2 to TRBJ2-1; D gene uncertain. The germline CDR1 and CDR2 sequences are SGHTA and FQGNSA. V lost 3 bases to trimming and J lost 9 bases, with 12 bases between them. The CDR3 covers 13 residues.

The chain is built from TRBV5-1 and TRBJ2-7; D gene unclear. CDR1 and CDR2 (germline): SGHRS, YFSETQ. V lost 3 bases and J lost 2, with 9 bases in between. The CDR3 covers 13 residues. CDR3 nucleotide sequence: TGCGCCAGCAGCTGGAGTCCCACCTACGAGCAGTACTTC. Amino acid sequence: CASSWSPTYEQYF. The whole variable domain, filled in from reference TRBV5-1 and TRBJ2-7, reads KAGVTQTPRYLIKTRGQQVTLSCSPISGHRSVSWYQQTPGQGLQFLFEYFSETQRNKGNFPGRFSGRQFSNSRSEMNVSTLELGDSALYLCASSWSPTYEQYFGPGTRLTVT.

The rearrangement uses TRBV7-2 and TRBJ2-1, with D uncertain. Germline lookup yields CDR1 SGHTA and CDR2 FQGNSA. V was shortened by 5 bases and J by 3 bases, with 5 bases between the two germline ends. The length of the CDR3 is 12 residues. The DNA of the CDR3 is TGTGCCAGCAGCCATAACTACAATGAGCAGTTCTTC. It translates to CASSHNYNEQFF.

This clone appeared once. The chain uses TRBV5-4 and TRBJ1-2; 7 bases line up with TRBD1. V dropped 4 bases and J dropped 4; count of bases not matched to a gene: 7. This CDR3 spans 14 amino acids. Germline CDR1 reads SGHNT; CDR2 reads YYREEE (reference sequence). For the CDR3, the DNA is TGTGCCAGCAGCCCGCAGGGGGTCGGCTATGGCTACACCTTC. Its protein product is CASSPQGVGYGYTF.

The chain is built from TRBV6-6 and TRBJ1-2; 12 bases line up with TRBD1. From germline, CDR1 is MNHNY and CDR2 SVGAGI (reference sequence). J lost 7 bases, V lost 2 bases, and 5 bases had no gene match. The CDR3 sequence is 15 residues long. CDR3 region: CASSYLGQGATGYTF. Here the CDR3 DNA reads TGTGCCAGCAGTTACCTGGGACAGGGGGCTACTGGCTACACCTTC.

The chain employs TRBV7-8 and TRBJ2-5; D is ambiguous. Germline values: CDR1 SGHVS, CDR2 FQNEAQ. The CDR3 totals 13 residues. V lost 8 bases, J lost 4 bases, and 14 bases lay in between. In DNA, the CDR3 is TGTGCCAGCTTAAGAGAGGTCCGAGAGACCCAGTACTTC. It codes for CASLREVRETQYF.

This chain uses TRBV9 with TRBJ1-6, with D possibly being TRBD1 (6 bases). Germline V gene lookup returns CDR1 SGDLS and CDR2 YYNGEE. V lost 9 bases, J lost 2 bases, and 15 bases lay in between. The CDR3 is 15 residues long. DNA for the CDR3: TGTGCCACTAGGGGGGGCAAGCCCTATAATTCACCCCTCCACTTT. Protein: CATRGGKPYNSPLHF.

The J gene is TRBJ2-5, the V gene TRBV6-5, with D perhaps matching TRBD2 (5 bases). Per germline, CDR1 MNHEY and CDR2 SVGAGI. The CDR3 length is 12 residues. V was shortened by 6 bases and J by 3 bases, with 8 bases between the two germline ends. The CDR3 spells CASRSGKETQYF. The CDR3 DNA is TGTGCCAGCAGAAGCGGTAAAGAGACCCAGTACTTC.

J is TRBJ2-5 and V is TRBV10-3; possibly TRBD1 for D (5 bases). The germline V and J ends were trimmed by 8 bases and 1 base, with 11 bases remaining between them. Germline-derived CDR1 and CDR2 are ENHRY and SYGVKD. The length of the CDR3 is 13 residues. CDR3 sequence reads: CAIGAAAQETQYF. CDR3 DNA sequence: TGTGCCATCGGGGCGGCAGCCCAAGAGACCCAGTACTTC.

This chain connects TRBV28 to TRBJ2-3; D is perhaps TRBD1 (5 bases). The CDR3 contains 15 residues. The V end was cut by 3 bases, the J end by 1 base, with 11 bases between. Germline V CDR1 and CDR2: MDHEN, SYDVKM. For the CDR3, the DNA is TGTGCCAGCAGTTTCTTGACAGTACGCACAGATACGCAGTATTTT. Translation: CASSFLTVRTDTQYF.

This rearrangement joins TRBV6-2 or TRBV6-3 to TRBJ1-2, with a possible D match to TRBD1 (5 bases). The CDR3 runs to 15 residues. Germline CDR1 reads MNHEY; CDR2 reads SVGEGT. Trimming shortened V by 2 bases and J by 1 base, and 11 bases separated the two germline ends. The CDR3 nucleotides are TGTGCCAGCAGTTACCGGGGACGACTTAACTATGGCTACACCTTC. Protein product: CASSYRGRLNYGYTF.

The chain recombines TRBV5-4 with TRBJ2-7; no clear D. The CDR3 totals 11 residues. V gave up 7 bases and J gave up 9 bases, with 14 bases separating them. Germline V gene lookup returns CDR1 SGHNT and CDR2 YYREEE (reference sequence). In DNA, the CDR3 is TGTGCCAGCGGATGGGGTGTGGGGCAGTACTTC. This translates into CASGWGVGQYF.